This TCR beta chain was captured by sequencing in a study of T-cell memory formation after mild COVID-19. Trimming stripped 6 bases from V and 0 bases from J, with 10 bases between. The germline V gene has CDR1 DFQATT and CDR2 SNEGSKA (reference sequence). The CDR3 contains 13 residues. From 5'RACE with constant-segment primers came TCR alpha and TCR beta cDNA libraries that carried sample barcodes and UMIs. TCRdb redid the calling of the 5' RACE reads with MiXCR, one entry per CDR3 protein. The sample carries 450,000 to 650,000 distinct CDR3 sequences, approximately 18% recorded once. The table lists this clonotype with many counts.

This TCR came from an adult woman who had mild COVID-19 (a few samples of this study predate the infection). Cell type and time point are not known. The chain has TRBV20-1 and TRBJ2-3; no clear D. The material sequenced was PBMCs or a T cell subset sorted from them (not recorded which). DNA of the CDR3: TGCAGTGCCCCCATCGGAAGCACAGATACGCAGTATTTT. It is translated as CSAPIGSTDTQYF.